This T cell receptor beta chain derives from a study of CD8+CD57+ T cells in acquired aplastic anemia. Both TCR beta VDJ combination and CDR3 sequence profiling were carried out. Genomic DNA was the template for this profiling. Using its own MiXCR run on the reads, TCRdb lists one record per CDR3 protein. The sample yields a few hundred thousand distinct CDR3 sequences, roughly 53% seen once. In patients chosen for sequencing, flow cytometry had shown CD8+CD57+ cell expansion. Blood samples were obtained from patients who had received no prior therapy. CDR3 length equals 15 residues. CDR1 and CDR2 (germline): DFQATT, SNEGSKA (reference sequence). Between the trimmed V and J ends, which lost 3 bases and 4 bases, there was a span of 18 bases. Study-wide results and limits: Patients and controls turned out to have twenty-nine CD8+ CDR3 sequences in common.

Note on this clonotype: Antigen unknown.

The TCR comes from a human donor with aplastic anemia. The chain is built from TRBV20-1 and TRBJ1-1; the D gene is possibly TRBD1 (6 bases). Material: sorted CD4+, CD8+, or CD8+CD57+ T cells (not recorded which) from PBMCs. The CDR3 sequence is CSASYPMGAGTEAFF. The CDR3 DNA follows: TGCAGTGCTAGCTACCCCATGGGGGCGGGCACTGAAGCTTTCTTT.